A single sample is the source of the 14 T cell receptor beta chains below, sequenced in a study of T cells after yellow fever vaccination. TCRdb used MiXCR to reprocess the 5' RACE reads, holding one entry per CDR3 protein. The data contain approximately 450,000 distinct CDR3 sequences, under 20% of them singletons. Sample: PBMCs, taken before the yellow fever booster vaccination. The source is a man aged 18 to 30 who received the YFV17D yellow fever vaccine.

The V call is TRBV7-2, the J call TRBJ2-1; 9 positions match TRBD2. Germline V lookup: CDR1 SGHTA, CDR2 FQGNSA. CDR3 length: 15 residues. V shed 5 bases, J shed 6 bases, and the junction held 8 bases outside the gene matches. CDR3: CASSPFGLAFNEQFF. DNA for the CDR3: TGTGCCAGCAGCCCCTTTGGACTAGCGTTCAATGAGCAGTTCTTC.

The chain carries TRBV5-4 and TRBJ1-4; weak D call: TRBD1 (6 bases). Per germline, CDR1 SGHNT and CDR2 YYREEE (reference sequence). V lost 1 base to trimming and J lost 8 bases, with 12 bases between them. This CDR3 is 14 amino acids long. The CDR3 reads CASSLMGATEKLFF. CDR3 bases: TGTGCCAGCAGCTTGATGGGGGCGACGGAAAAACTGTTTTTT.

This chain links TRBV19 with TRBJ1-1; no clear D. V gave up 1 base and J gave up 5 bases, with 8 bases separating them. Germline lookup yields CDR1 LNHDA and CDR2 SQIVND (reference sequence). CDR3 length: 13 amino acids. The CDR3 loop is CASSIVGDTEAFF. The CDR3 DNA reads as TGTGCCAGTAGTATAGTCGGGGATACTGAAGCTTTCTTT.

This clonotype was detected only a few times. The chain recombines TRBV5-1 with TRBJ1-1, with D uncertain. The CDR3 is 15 residues long. Germline V gene lookup returns CDR1 SGHRS and CDR2 YFSETQ. V dropped 1 base and J dropped 1 base, with 11 bases sitting between them. The CDR3 nucleotides read TGCGCCAGCAGCTTGACTACAGCCTCGAACACTGAAGCTTTCTTT. It specifies CASSLTTASNTEAFF.

The genes are TRBV9 and TRBJ1-6; a possible D gene is TRBD1 (5 bases). Trimming took off 3 bases at V and 7 bases at J, with 11 bases between the two ends. This CDR3 region has 14 residues. In germline, CDR1 is SGDLS, CDR2 YYNGEE. CDR3 amino acids: CASSDGTGNSPLHF. In DNA form, the CDR3 reads TGTGCCAGCAGCGACGGGACGGGGAATTCACCCCTCCACTTT.

A few counts support this clonotype. This chain connects TRBV6-5 to TRBJ1-6; perhaps TRBD1 as D (6 bases). The CDR3 extends over 14 amino acids. Trimming took off 2 bases at V and 10 bases at J, with 12 bases between the two ends. Germline V CDR1 and CDR2: MNHEY, SVGAGI. The CDR3 coding sequence is TGTGCCAGCAGTTACAAGGGGGTAGGGTCACCCCTCCACTTT. Its protein product is CASSYKGVGSPLHF.

This clonotype was observed a handful of times. The rearrangement uses TRBV7-2 and TRBJ2-3; TRBD2 matches at 8 bases. The trim removed 3 bases at V and 0 bases at J, leaving 11 bases unmatched. Germline loops: CDR1 SGHTA, CDR2 FQGNSA. The CDR3 length is 18 residues. The CDR3 sequence: CASSFSGAFRSSTDTQYF. In nucleotides, the CDR3 is TGTGCCAGCAGCTTTAGCGGGGCGTTTCGGTCCAGCACAGATACGCAGTATTTT.

There are a few counts of this clonotype. This rearrangement joins TRBV30 to TRBJ2-7, with D maybe TRBD1 (6 bases). This CDR3 is 14 amino acids long. Germline-derived CDR1 and CDR2 are GTSNPN and SVGIG (reference sequence). V lost 4 bases and J 4 bases, leaving 17 bases between the germline ends. CDR3 region: CAWMDAGGQYEQYF. The CDR3 nucleotides read TGTGCCTGGATGGACGCTGGGGGCCAGTACGAGCAGTACTTC.

The rearrangement joins TRBV4-2 to TRBJ2-7; the D gene could be TRBD1 or TRBD2 (5 bases each). Trimming left V 4 bases short and J 0 bases short, with 13 bases between. From germline, CDR1 is LGHNA and CDR2 YNFKEQ. This CDR3 is 15 amino acids long. This chain's CDR3 is CASSRRRDGSYEQYF. The CDR3 coding sequence is TGTGCCAGCAGCCGAAGACGGGACGGCTCCTACGAGCAGTACTTC.

This clonotype was picked up a small number of times. This chain connects TRBV27 to TRBJ1-6, with D possibly being TRBD1 (5 bases). Per germline, CDR1 MNHEY and CDR2 SMNVEV (reference sequence). Between the trimmed V and J ends, which lost 6 bases and 10 bases, there was a span of 19 bases. There are 15 residues in the CDR3. CDR3 bases: TGTGCCAGCAGCCCCGGGACGGTGTTCGGGTCACCCCTCCACTTT. It codes for CASSPGTVFGSPLHF.

This clonotype was counted only a few times. This sequence joins TRBV4-2 and TRBJ1-3; perhaps TRBD1 as D (5 bases). V gave up 1 base and J gave up 4 bases, with 23 bases separating them. The CDR3 contains 19 residues. The germline gives CDR1 LGHNA, CDR2 YNFKEQ. The CDR3 bases are TGTGCCAGCAGCCAAGGTCGAGAGAGAGGGCAGGGCCACGGAAACACCATATATTTT. Amino acids: CASSQGRERGQGHGNTIYF.

The chain is built from TRBV6-1 and TRBJ2-7, with D hard to call. V dropped 6 bases and J dropped 3 bases, with 9 bases sitting between them. CDR1 and CDR2 from the germline V gene are MNHNS and SASEGT. This CDR3 has 12 residues. The CDR3 sequence: CASRLALYEQYF. The CDR3 bases are TGTGCCAGCAGACTCGCCCTCTACGAGCAGTACTTC.

This clonotype was seen only a few times. The chain has TRBV29-1 and TRBJ1-1; D not certain. Germline V gene sequence: CDR1 SQVTM, CDR2 ANQGSEA. The CDR3 runs to 14 residues. V was clipped by 4 bases and J by 1 base, with 13 bases between them. CDR3 sequence (DNA): TGCAGCGTTGTCACGCCGCGGCAGAACACTGAAGCTTTCTTT. Residues: CSVVTPRQNTEAFF.

This clonotype was observed a few times. V usage is TRBV10-2 and J usage is TRBJ2-7; possibly TRBD1 for D (6 bases). Trimming removed 1 base from V and 3 bases from J, with 7 bases in between. CDR1 is WSHSY, CDR2 SAAADI, per germline. The CDR3 has 13 amino acids. The CDR3, as DNA: TGCGCCAGCAGTGAGTTAGGGGGCTACGAGCAGTACTTC. This sequence encodes CASSELGGYEQYF.